One T cell receptor beta chain is described in this entry. The antigen is undetermined. This entry comes from a study of OX40 agonist ivuxolimab in advanced cancers. Study in general: Ivuxolimab, an agonistic anti-OX40 (CD134) antibody, was given to patients. Patients in the trial were receiving intravenous ivuxolimab every 2 weeks, at doses of 0.01 to 10 mg/kg.

The CDR3 has 12 residues. Looked up from germline, CDR1 is MNHEY and CDR2 is SMNVEV (reference sequence). V gave up 3 bases and J gave up 8 bases, with 7 bases separating them. The protocol was immunoSEQ multiplex PCR, while the TCRdb copy is restricted to in-frame clones and leaves out a portion. The table includes approximately 99,000 clones, about 90% detected once. Study results and limitations: CD4+ and CD8+ blood T cells expanded clonally by week 6 at 0.1 to 3.0 mg/kg.

Sequencing was performed on CD4+ or CD8+ T cells sorted from blood, taken in a trial of the OX40 agonist ivuxolimab. The receptor was derived from an adult with an advanced solid tumor such as melanoma, head and neck, liver or kidney cancer. The chain uses TRBV27 and TRBJ2-2, with unresolved D. DNA for the CDR3: TGTGCCAGCAGTTTTCCGCGGGGGGAGCTGTTTTTT. Encoded protein: CASSFPRGELFF.